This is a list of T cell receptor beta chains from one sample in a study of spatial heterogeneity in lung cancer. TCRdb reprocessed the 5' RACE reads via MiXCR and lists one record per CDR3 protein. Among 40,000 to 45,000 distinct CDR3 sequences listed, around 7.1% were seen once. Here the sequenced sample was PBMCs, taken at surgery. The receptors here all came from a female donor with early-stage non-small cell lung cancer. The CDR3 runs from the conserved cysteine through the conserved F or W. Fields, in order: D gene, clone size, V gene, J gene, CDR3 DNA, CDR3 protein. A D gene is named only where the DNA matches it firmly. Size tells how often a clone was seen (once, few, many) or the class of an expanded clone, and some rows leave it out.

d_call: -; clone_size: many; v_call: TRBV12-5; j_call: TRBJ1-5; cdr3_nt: TGTGCTAGTGCCCTAGGTGGCAATCAGCCCCAGCATTTT; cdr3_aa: CASALGGNQPQHF
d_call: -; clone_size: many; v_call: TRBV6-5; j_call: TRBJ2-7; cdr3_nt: TGTGCCACCTTTGGGGGGAGCTACGAGCAGTACTTC; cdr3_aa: CATFGGSYEQYF
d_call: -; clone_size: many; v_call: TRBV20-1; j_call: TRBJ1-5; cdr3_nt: TGCAGTGCGGGTCAGGGGAGCAATCAGCCCCAGCATTTT; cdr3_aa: CSAGQGSNQPQHF
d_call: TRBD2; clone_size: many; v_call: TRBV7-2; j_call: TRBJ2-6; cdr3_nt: TGTGCCAGCAGCCCCCAGGGACTAGTAGCCGGGGCCAACGTCCTGACTTTC; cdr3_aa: CASSPQGLVAGANVLTF
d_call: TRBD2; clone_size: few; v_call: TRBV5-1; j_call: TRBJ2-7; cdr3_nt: TGCGCCAGCAGCTTGGGAGACCAGACTAGCGGCTACGAGCAGTACTTC; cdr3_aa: CASSLGDQTSGYEQYF
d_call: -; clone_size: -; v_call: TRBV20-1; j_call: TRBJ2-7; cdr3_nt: TGCAGTGCTAGTTCCGCGGGGGAGCAGTACTTC; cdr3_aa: CSASSAGEQYF
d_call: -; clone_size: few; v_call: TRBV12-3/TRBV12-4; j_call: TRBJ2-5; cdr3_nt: TGTGCCAGCAGTCGTACATGGGAACAGGAGCAACTACCGCGCTTC; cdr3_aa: CASSRTWEQEQLPRF
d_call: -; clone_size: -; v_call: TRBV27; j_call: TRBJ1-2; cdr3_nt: TGTGCCAGCAGTCCCCAGGCCATTTATGGCTACACCTTC; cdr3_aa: CASSPQAIYGYTF
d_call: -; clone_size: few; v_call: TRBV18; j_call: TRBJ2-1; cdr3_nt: TGTGCCAGCTCACCAATGACGGAAACTTACAATGAGCAGTTCTTC; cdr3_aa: CASSPMTETYNEQFF
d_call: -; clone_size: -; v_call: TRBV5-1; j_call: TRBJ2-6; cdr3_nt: TGCGCCAGCAGCCCCGTCACAGGGACCGGGGCCAACGTCCTGACTTTC; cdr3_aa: CASSPVTGTGANVLTF
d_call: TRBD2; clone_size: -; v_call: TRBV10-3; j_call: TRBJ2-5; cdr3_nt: TGTGCCATCAGTGAGTCAACTAGCGAAGAGACCCAGTACTTC; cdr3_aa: CAISESTSEETQYF
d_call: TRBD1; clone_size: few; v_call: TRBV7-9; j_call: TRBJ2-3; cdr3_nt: TGTGCCAGCGACGACAGGGCCGGCAATACGCAGTATTTT; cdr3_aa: CASDDRAGNTQYF
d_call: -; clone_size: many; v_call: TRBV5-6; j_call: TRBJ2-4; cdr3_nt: TGTGCCAGCAGCTCAATCAGCAAGAACATTCAGTACTTC; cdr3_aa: CASSSISKNIQYF
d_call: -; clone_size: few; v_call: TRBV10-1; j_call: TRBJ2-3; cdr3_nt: TGCGCCAGCAGTGAGTCGTATTCTTCCGAGGATACGCAGTATTTT; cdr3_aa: CASSESYSSEDTQYF
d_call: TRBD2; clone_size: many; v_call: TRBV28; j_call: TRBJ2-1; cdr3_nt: TGTGCCAGCAGCTCTTATCCCCCGGGACTAGCGGGGGGGAATGAGCAGTTCTTC; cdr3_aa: CASSSYPPGLAGGNEQFF